Presented here are 24 T cell receptor beta chains from one specimen sequenced in a study of graft-versus-host responses after intestinal transplantation. No antigens are known for them. TCRdb's table, derived via immunoSEQ multiplex PCR, lists solely in-frame clones and lacks some. This sample has around 100,000 clones, with around nine tenths found just once. The source was unstimulated CD4+ T cells sorted from spleen or lymph node cells, collected before transplant. Receptors were obtained from a human donor who was the organ donor for an intestinal transplant.

Points on this clone: Distinct nucleotide sequences in the sample also encode this CDR3. The chain joins TRBV19 to TRBJ2-7; possibly TRBD1 for D (6 bases). V was trimmed by 2 bases and J by 3 bases, leaving 11 bases between them. The CDR3 is 14 amino acids. From germline, CDR1 is LNHDA and CDR2 SQIVND (reference sequence). CDR3: CASSIPGQNYEQYF. The CDR3 DNA is TGTGCCAGTAGTATACCGGGACAAAACTACGAGCAGTACTTC.

This sequence joins TRBV19 and TRBJ1-1; D may be TRBD1 (6 bases). Germline CDR1 LNHDA, CDR2 SQIVND (reference sequence). The CDR3 is 13 residues long. V lost 3 bases, J lost 5 bases, and 10 bases lay in between. The CDR3 DNA is TGTGCCAGTAGTATTCGAGGGGGAACTGAAGCTTTCTTT. Its translation is CASSIRGGTEAFF.

The chain joins TRBV5-5 to TRBJ1-1; the D is unclear. CDR1 and CDR2 (germline): SGHKS, YYEKEE (reference sequence). The V gene lost 1 base and the J gene lost 9 bases, with 7 bases spanning the gap. The CDR3 covers 11 residues. The chain's CDR3 is CASSLWEKAFF. The CDR3 region has the DNA TGTGCCAGCAGCTTGTGGGAGAAAGCTTTCTTT.

The chain is built from TRBV7-2 and TRBJ2-3; no firm D call. Germline loops: CDR1 SGHTA, CDR2 FQGNSA. The CDR3 is 14 amino acids. With 1 base removed from V and 5 bases from J, the gap between germline ends came to 10 bases. CDR3 protein: CASSLGPFRDTQYF. The CDR3 DNA follows: TGTGCCAGCAGCTTAGGTCCGTTTAGAGATACGCAGTATTTT.

The sample holds a few counts of this clone. V and J are TRBV28 and TRBJ1-5; no firm D call. Trimming removed 6 bases from V and 5 bases from J, with 8 bases in between. This CDR3 region has 12 residues. The germline V gene encodes CDR1 MDHEN and CDR2 SYDVKM. CDR3 in amino acids: CASRERDQPQHF. Written as DNA, the CDR3 is TGTGCCAGCAGGGAGAGGGATCAGCCCCAGCATTTT.

This chain connects TRBV25-1 to TRBJ2-1; D remains unclear. Looked up from germline, CDR1 is MGHDK and CDR2 is SYGVNS. Deletions cut 1 base from V and 0 bases from J, with 10 bases between. This CDR3 comprises 16 residues. CDR3 in amino acids: CASSESGRTSYNEQFF. The CDR3 DNA sequence: TGTGCCAGCAGTGAATCAGGACGGACCTCCTACAATGAGCAGTTCTTC.

The V gene is TRBV7-2, the J gene TRBJ1-2, with a possible D match to TRBD1 (5 bases). Germline V gene data show CDR1 as SGHTA and CDR2 as FQGNSA. This CDR3 comprises 15 residues. Between the trimmed V and J ends, which lost 5 bases and 2 bases, there was a span of 15 bases. CDR3 nucleotides: TGTGCCAGCAGCCTACTCGGGACTGTGAACTATGGCTACACCTTC. Residues: CASSLLGTVNYGYTF.

The chain employs TRBV5-4 and TRBJ2-7, with D unclear. The V end lost 0 bases, the J end lost 4 bases, and 11 bases lay between the germline ends. The CDR3 loop spans 14 amino acids. Germline assignment: CDR1 SGHNT and CDR2 YYREEE (reference sequence). This CDR3 reads CASSLDVTLYEQYF. Here the CDR3 DNA reads TGTGCCAGCAGCTTGGACGTGACACTTTACGAGCAGTACTTC.

The CDR3 loop reads CASSIGPSGTALLPQHF. The CDR3 nucleotides read TGTGCCAGTAGTATAGGGCCCTCCGGGACCGCCTTGTTGCCCCAGCATTTT. The genes are TRBV19 and TRBJ1-5; the D gene is possibly TRBD1 (5 bases). V lost 1 base to trimming and J lost 9 bases, with 22 bases between them. This CDR3 spans 17 amino acids. Germline-derived CDR1 and CDR2 are LNHDA and SQIVND (reference sequence).

Note on this clone: The junction differs from germline at one of its ends, possibly a read error. The chain joins TRBV7-7 to TRBJ2-1; D not resolved. CDR3 size: 13 residues. Germline V gives CDR1 SSHAT, CDR2 FNYEAQ (reference sequence). CDR3 in amino acids: CASSSALAGEQFF. The CDR3 DNA is TGTGCTAGCAGTTCAGCCCTGGCAGGTGAGCAGTTCTTC.

J is TRBJ2-2 and V is TRBV28; D assignment may be TRBD1 or TRBD2 (6 bases each). Deletions cut 7 bases from V and 3 bases from J, with 12 bases between. The germline V gene has CDR1 MDHEN and CDR2 SYDVKM. This CDR3 has 14 residues. CDR3 DNA sequence: TGTGCCAGCATTGGGGGGCGGGACACCGGGGAGCTGTTTTTT. It codes for CASIGGRDTGELFF.

V usage is TRBV28 and J usage is TRBJ1-2; 7 nucleotides agree with TRBD1. Per the germline V gene, CDR1 is MDHEN and CDR2 is SYDVKM. V was pared by 5 bases and J by 8 bases, with 14 bases of the junction left unmatched. The CDR3 contains 15 residues. The CDR3 here is CASSAPRDSLSGYTF. The CDR3 coding sequence is TGTGCCAGCAGTGCCCCCCGGGACAGTCTAAGCGGCTACACCTTC.

This sequence joins TRBV6-5 and TRBJ2-7; perhaps TRBD1 as D (5 bases). Germline CDR1 reads MNHEY; CDR2 reads SVGAGI. V lost 5 bases, J lost 1 base, and 15 bases lay in between. The CDR3 consists of 15 residues. CDR3 loop: CASSVDSILSYEQYF. The CDR3 nucleotides are TGTGCCAGCAGTGTAGACAGCATCCTATCCTACGAGCAGTACTTC.

The rearrangement links TRBV7-2 to TRBJ2-2; 7 positions match TRBD2. The V gene end was trimmed by 5 bases and the J gene end by 3 bases; junction bases not matched to a gene: 6. The CDR3 runs 15 residues. Looked up from germline, CDR1 is SGHTA and CDR2 is FQGNSA. The CDR3 loop is CASSVSGTYTGELFF. As DNA, the CDR3 is TGTGCCAGCAGCGTGAGCGGGACGTACACCGGGGAGCTGTTTTTT.

The rearrangement joins TRBV6-1 to TRBJ2-5; TRBD2 matches 8 bases. V shed 6 bases, J shed 4 bases, and the junction held 4 bases outside the gene matches. This CDR3 region has 13 residues. CDR1 and CDR2 from the germline V gene are MNHNS and SASEGT. The CDR3 protein is CASRGLAIETQYF. The CDR3 nucleotides are TGTGCCAGCAGAGGACTAGCCATAGAGACCCAGTACTTC.

V and J are TRBV5-5 and TRBJ2-1; TRBD2 might be the D (5 bases). Germline V CDR1 and CDR2: SGHKS, YYEKEE (reference sequence). Trimming removed 3 bases at V and 0 bases at J, with 10 bases between. This CDR3 comprises 15 residues. CDR3 in amino acids: CASSSAAGSYNEQFF. The CDR3 coding sequence is TGTGCCAGCAGCTCGGCGGCGGGCTCCTACAATGAGCAGTTCTTC.

The V and J genes are TRBV6-5 and TRBJ1-4, with unresolved D. The CDR3 length is 14 residues. V was pared by 6 bases and J by 4 bases, with 12 bases between. Per the germline V gene, CDR1 is MNHEY and CDR2 is SVGAGI. The CDR3 protein is CASSATRGNEKLFF. The CDR3 DNA reads TGTGCCAGCAGCGCCACCCGGGGTAATGAAAAACTGTTTTTT.

This clone was counted a single time. The rearrangement joins TRBV4-2 to TRBJ2-7; D not resolved. Per germline, CDR1 LGHNA and CDR2 YNFKEQ. Trimming removed 1 base at V and 2 bases at J, with 18 bases between. The CDR3 has 17 residues. The CDR3 sequence: CASSQASQDLGPYEQYF. CDR3 nucleotide sequence: TGTGCCAGCAGCCAAGCCAGCCAAGATCTTGGCCCCTACGAGCAGTACTTC.

V usage is TRBV11-2 and J usage is TRBJ1-2; no definite D call. The CDR3 sequence is 14 residues long. CDR1 and CDR2 from the germline V gene are SGHAT and FQNNGV. Trimming left V 2 bases short and J 2 bases short, with 9 bases between. CDR3 DNA: TGTGCCAGCAGCTTAACTAAGCAAAACTATGGCTACACCTTC. This codes for CASSLTKQNYGYTF.

The chain recombines TRBV6-5 with TRBJ2-7, with 14 nucleotides matching TRBD2. Trimming removed 2 bases from V and 9 bases from J; junction bases left unmatched: 9. The CDR3 consists of 16 residues. Germline loops: CDR1 MNHEY, CDR2 SVGAGI. The CDR3 region is CASSYPRTSGRWWQYF. The CDR3 DNA sequence: TGTGCCAGCAGTTACCCCAGGACTAGCGGGAGGTGGTGGCAGTACTTC.

The V call is TRBV5-1, the J call TRBJ2-5; TRBD1 agrees at 10 bases. CDR1 is SGHRS and CDR2 is YFSETQ in the germline V gene. Losses at the gene ends were 3 bases for V and 4 bases for J; bases not matched to a gene: 3. CDR3 length: 14 amino acids. The CDR3 sequence: CASSWGQGRETQYF. The CDR3 nucleotides read TGCGCCAGCAGCTGGGGACAGGGGCGAGAGACCCAGTACTTC.

V gene TRBV6-1 combines with J gene TRBJ2-7; 14 bases fit TRBD2. The CDR3 has 13 amino acids. The V and J ends lost 9 bases and 4 bases, in that order; junction bases with no gene match: 2. The germline CDR1 and CDR2 sequences are MNHNS and SASEGT. CDR3 coding DNA: TGTGCCAGTGGACTAGCGGGAGGTTACGAGCAGTACTTC. Its translation: CASGLAGGYEQYF.

CDR3 DNA sequence: TGTGCCAGCAGTGAATTTCCGGGGGAAAGCCTACAGGGGGCCGAGCAGTACTTC. Translation gives CASSEFPGESLQGAEQYF. The chain carries TRBV2 and TRBJ2-7, with TRBD1 matching over 9 bases. The CDR3 consists of 18 residues. V dropped 2 bases and J dropped 6; count of bases not matched to a gene: 17. In germline, CDR1 is SNHLY, CDR2 FYNNEI. Filled out from reference TRBV2 and TRBJ2-7, the complete variable domain reads EPEVTQTPSHQVTQMGQEVILRCVPISNHLYFYWYRQILGQKVEFLVSFYNNEISEKSEIFDDQFSVERPDGSNFTLKIRSTKLEDSAMYFCASSEFPGESLQGAEQYFGPGTRLTVT.

This chain joins TRBV5-1 and TRBJ2-3, with D perhaps matching TRBD1 or TRBD2 (5 bases each). This CDR3 is built from 16 residues. Germline values: CDR1 SGHRS, CDR2 YFSETQ. The germline V and J ends were trimmed by 8 bases and 4 bases, with 23 bases remaining between them. The CDR3 DNA reads TGCGCCAGTACTCCCATCCCGGGACGAACGGCAGATACGCAGTATTTT. It is translated as CASTPIPGRTADTQYF.